The clone carrying this T cell receptor beta chain was recorded a few times. The CDR3 extends over 16 amino acids. Germline loops: CDR1 SGHRS, CDR2 YFSETQ. Trimming took 0 bases from V and 11 from J; bases not matched to a gene: 16. TCRdb analysed the 5' RACE reads with MiXCR anew, one entry per CDR3 protein. This table has a few hundred thousand distinct CDR3 sequences, about a sixth appearing once. These data belong to a study of CD8 T cells in ankylosing spondylitis. The rearrangement joins TRBV5-1 to TRBJ1-1; 7 bases align to TRBD1. Sequencing input: blood, either unsorted or a sorted T cell fraction (not recorded which). This sequence originates from a male donor with ankylosing spondylitis or in good health (not recorded which). The CDR3: CASSLARRQGAKGAFF. CDR3 sequence (DNA): TGCGCCAGCAGCTTGGCACGACGACAGGGTGCAAAAGGTGCTTTCTTT.